This record covers a single TCR beta chain. Antigen specificity is unknown. Assay used: immunoSEQ multiplex PCR; TCRdb lists only in-frame clones, some missing. The profile shows about 150,000 clones, around 90% of them singletons. This record comes from a study of T cell responses to AZD1222 COVID-19 vaccine. Study findings and constraints: Donor demographics were predominantly white British with a female majority; clonal diversity may be underestimated. Researchers report vaccine-associated CD4 TCRs spanning spike, with dominance at 160-218 and 743-854. The reported proportion of spike-specific TCRs targeting unmutated variant regions was nearly half.

The TCR originated in an adult in good health. The sample in question was peripheral blood, obtained on day 0 of AZD1222 vaccination.

The CDR3 loop reads CASSGDSGSTADTQYF. For the CDR3, the DNA is TGTGCCAGCAGCGGAGATAGCGGGTCTACGGCAGATACGCAGTATTTT. The chain is built from TRBV11-2 and TRBJ2-3; 7 nucleotides match TRBD2. The CDR3 consists of 16 residues. V was pared by 5 bases and J by 4 bases, with 12 bases of the junction left unmatched. Germline CDR1 reads SGHAT; CDR2 reads FQNNGV.